These T cell receptor beta chains were read from a single sample in a study of technical replicates of blood from a few donors. Libraries were prepared by immunoSEQ multiplex PCR; TCRdb keeps only in-frame clonotypes and omits some of them. This sample carries about 70,000 clones, around 95% of them seen once, and the ten largest clones take approximately 0.4%. What was sequenced was T cells isolated from PBMCs. The receptors come from a human donor in good health. Each CDR3 is given with its conserved first and last residue. The order of the fields is V gene, J gene, D gene, clone size, CDR3 protein. A D gene is named only where the DNA matches it firmly. Some rows mark clone size as missing; the rest say once, few, many or name a class of expanded clone.

>TRBV4-3|TRBJ1-1|NA|few
CASSQVASTGHTEAFF
>TRBV6-1|TRBJ1-5|NA|NA
CASSEERYQPQHF
>TRBV4-1|TRBJ2-2|TRBD2|NA
CASSQGRETGELFF
>TRBV19|TRBJ2-1|NA|NA
CASIERYEQFF
>TRBV5-6|TRBJ2-7|NA|NA
CASSLPSEGTPAYEQYF
>TRBV20-1|TRBJ2-7|NA|NA
CSARTAGEQYF
>TRBV7-2|TRBJ2-5|NA|once
CASSLSAARVQETQYF
>TRBV20-1|TRBJ2-7|NA|few
CSARDSYEQYF
>TRBV6-5|TRBJ1-2|TRBD1|NA
CASSYAGQVRYGYTF
>TRBV2|TRBJ2-7|TRBD2|NA
CASSEGTSGYYEQYF
>TRBV6-5|TRBJ1-3|NA|NA
CASRVQAPSGNTIYF
>TRBV7-8|TRBJ1-1|TRBD1|NA
CASSPGQGLFF
>TRBV6-5|TRBJ1-2|TRBD1|NA
CASSYSGGQGYTF
>TRBV6-5|TRBJ2-2|NA|NA
CASSPGTGELFF
>TRBV18|TRBJ2-3|TRBD1|NA
CASSLGEDRAITDTQYF
>TRBV7-6|TRBJ2-2|TRBD2|NA
CASSGTSGNTGELFF
>TRBV2|TRBJ2-7|TRBD1|NA
CASSEQDRGPYEQYF
>TRBV7-2|TRBJ2-5|TRBD2|NA
CASSPRKLAGQETQYF
>TRBV19|TRBJ1-4|NA|NA
CASSIGTNEKLFF
>TRBV5-1|TRBJ1-5|TRBD1|NA
CASSLDGQGGRNQPQHF
>TRBV11-3|TRBJ2-7|TRBD2|NA
CASSLALSGGSYEQYF
>TRBV28|TRBJ2-7|NA|NA
CASSKFSGHVSYEQYF
>TRBV19|TRBJ1-1|TRBD1|NA
CASRRQGYTEAFF
>TRBV30|TRBJ2-7|NA|NA
CAWRGGYEQYF
>TRBV15|TRBJ2-7|TRBD2|NA
CATKGGSSYEQYF
>TRBV5-1|TRBJ2-1|NA|NA
CASSLGGEEYNEQFF
>TRBV18|TRBJ1-5|NA|few
CASSPPDSINQPQHF
>TRBV19|TRBJ2-7|TRBD2|NA
CASSIGGLASYEQYF
>TRBV23-1|TRBJ1-1|NA|NA
CASSPLRPKGAWNTEAFF
>TRBV5-1|TRBJ2-7|NA|NA
CARNFTPYYEQYF
>TRBV28|TRBJ1-1|TRBD1|NA
CASSERNRGRVEGAFF
>TRBV27|TRBJ2-1|NA|NA
CASSLGGAVYEQFF
>TRBV25-1|TRBJ2-7|TRBD2|NA
CASSESWLAGGSYEQYF
>TRBV4-3|TRBJ2-7|NA|NA
CASSQDRGASFSYEQYF
>TRBV7-9|TRBJ1-2|NA|NA
CASSLAPRNYGYTF
>TRBV21-1|TRBJ1-4|NA|NA
CASMGPQEFEKLFF
>TRBV2|TRBJ2-1|NA|NA
CASSEARAQNEQFF
>TRBV5-1|TRBJ2-1|NA|NA
CASGGDNEQFF
>TRBV12-5|TRBJ2-1|TRBD2|NA
CASGLPAGTMYNEQFF
>TRBV11-3|TRBJ2-5|NA|NA
CASSPSLGAQETQYF
>TRBV6-5|TRBJ1-4|NA|NA
CASSPPGVDEKLFF
>TRBV6-5|TRBJ1-3|NA|NA
CASSRTGNSGNTIYF
>TRBV4-3|TRBJ1-1|NA|NA
CASSQVLGPYTEAFF